The rows below give T cell receptor beta chains drawn from one sample of a study of blood T cell repertoires in COVID-19. Using immunoSEQ multiplex PCR, the repertoire was profiled, and TCRdb retains in-frame clones only, with some absent. In the table there are 35,000 to 55,000 clones, around 88% of which are singletons. Sequenced input: peripheral blood. The receptor set was obtained from a human donor in a cohort sampled during active COVID-19. CDR3s include the opening cysteine and the closing phenylalanine or tryptophan. The order of the fields is J gene, D gene, clone size, V gene, CDR3 DNA, CDR3 protein. The D gene is left open where the match is weak. Size values are once, few and many counts, or a class for expanded clones, and some rows have none.

j_call: TRBJ1-1; d_call: .; clone_size: once; v_call: TRBV6-6; cdr3_nt: TGTGCCAGCAGTTACTCGGAGGGCAACACTGAAGCTTTCTTT; cdr3_aa: CASSYSEGNTEAFF
j_call: TRBJ2-5; d_call: .; clone_size: .; v_call: TRBV7-9; cdr3_nt: TGTGCCAGCAGCTTCGCCGGGAGCCAAAAAGAGACCCAGTACTTC; cdr3_aa: CASSFAGSQKETQYF
j_call: TRBJ2-3; d_call: TRBD1; clone_size: .; v_call: TRBV6-5; cdr3_nt: TGTGCCAGCAGAAACAGGGGGATGAAAGATACGCAGTATTTT; cdr3_aa: CASRNRGMKDTQYF
j_call: TRBJ1-2; d_call: TRBD1; clone_size: .; v_call: TRBV19; cdr3_nt: TGTGCCAGTACCGTGACAGGGGCATATGACTATGGCTACACCTTC; cdr3_aa: CASTVTGAYDYGYTF
j_call: TRBJ1-5; d_call: .; clone_size: .; v_call: TRBV6-1; cdr3_nt: TGTGCCAGCAGTGAAATTCATAAGGGGCATAGCAATCAGCCCCAGCATTTT; cdr3_aa: CASSEIHKGHSNQPQHF
j_call: TRBJ1-2; d_call: TRBD1; clone_size: .; v_call: TRBV10-3; cdr3_nt: TGTGCCATCAGGGAGACAGGGGTGACCTATGGCTACACCTTC; cdr3_aa: CAIRETGVTYGYTF
j_call: TRBJ1-5; d_call: .; clone_size: .; v_call: TRBV6-2/TRBV6-3; cdr3_nt: TGTGCCAGCAGCTATGCGGGAGGGGCAGGGAAACAGCCCCAGCATTTT; cdr3_aa: CASSYAGGAGKQPQHF
j_call: TRBJ2-1; d_call: TRBD2; clone_size: .; v_call: TRBV6-5; cdr3_nt: TGTGCCAGCAGACTAGCGGGGGGTAATGAGCAGTTCTTC; cdr3_aa: CASRLAGGNEQFF
j_call: TRBJ2-1; d_call: TRBD2; clone_size: .; v_call: TRBV24-1; cdr3_nt: TGTGCCACCAGTGATTTTAAAGGCCTAGCGGGAGGGCCTGGGGAGCAGTTCTTC; cdr3_aa: CATSDFKGLAGGPGEQFF
j_call: TRBJ2-1; d_call: TRBD1; clone_size: .; v_call: TRBV5-1; cdr3_nt: TGCGCCAGCAGCATGCAGGGGGTCGACAATGAGCAGTTCTTC; cdr3_aa: CASSMQGVDNEQFF
j_call: TRBJ1-1; d_call: .; clone_size: once; v_call: TRBV12-3/TRBV12-4; cdr3_nt: TGTGCCAGCAGTTCAGGGTTTTTTGCTTTCTTT; cdr3_aa: CASSSGFFAFF
j_call: TRBJ2-1; d_call: TRBD2; clone_size: .; v_call: TRBV28; cdr3_nt: TGTGCCAGCAGGGGACCCCATAGCGGGAGTTCCTACAATGAGCAGTTCTTC; cdr3_aa: CASRGPHSGSSYNEQFF
j_call: TRBJ1-5; d_call: .; clone_size: .; v_call: TRBV6-1; cdr3_nt: TGTGCCAGCAGTGACCGACAGGGCAATCAGCCCCAGCATTTT; cdr3_aa: CASSDRQGNQPQHF
j_call: TRBJ2-1; d_call: TRBD1; clone_size: .; v_call: TRBV6-4; cdr3_nt: TGTGCCACGTCCCGGGACAGGGGCCCCCAAAGCAATGAGCAGTTCTTC; cdr3_aa: CATSRDRGPQSNEQFF
j_call: TRBJ2-7; d_call: .; clone_size: once; v_call: TRBV3-1/TRBV3-2; cdr3_nt: TGTGCCAGCAGCCAAGATCCGGCGCGGGGCTCCTACGAGCAGTACTTC; cdr3_aa: CASSQDPARGSYEQYF
j_call: TRBJ2-1; d_call: .; clone_size: .; v_call: TRBV4-3; cdr3_nt: TGCGCCAGCAGCCAAGATCCCCCGGGATCCTACAATGAGCAGTTCTTC; cdr3_aa: CASSQDPPGSYNEQFF
j_call: TRBJ1-1; d_call: .; clone_size: .; v_call: TRBV11-3; cdr3_nt: TGTGCCAGCAGCTCCAACAGGTCGCGTAAGAACACTGAAGCTTTCTTT; cdr3_aa: CASSSNRSRKNTEAFF
j_call: TRBJ2-7; d_call: TRBD1; clone_size: few; v_call: TRBV5-6; cdr3_nt: TGTGCCAGCACCAAGAAAGGACAGGGTAGTTACGAGCAGTACTTC; cdr3_aa: CASTKKGQGSYEQYF
j_call: TRBJ2-1; d_call: .; clone_size: .; v_call: TRBV5-4; cdr3_nt: TGTGCCAGCAGCGGGGAGGTCTTTTCCTCCTACAATGAGCAGTTCTTC; cdr3_aa: CASSGEVFSSYNEQFF
j_call: TRBJ1-4; d_call: .; clone_size: once; v_call: TRBV28; cdr3_nt: TGTGCCAGCAGCTCTCAGGCAGCTAATGAAAAACTGTTTTTT; cdr3_aa: CASSSQAANEKLFF
j_call: TRBJ2-1; d_call: TRBD2; clone_size: .; v_call: TRBV28; cdr3_nt: TGTGCCAGCATGGGGTCTAGCGGGAGTTATAGTGAGCAGTTCTTC; cdr3_aa: CASMGSSGSYSEQFF
j_call: TRBJ1-5; d_call: .; clone_size: .; v_call: TRBV19; cdr3_nt: TGTGCCAGTAGTGATACAGGAGGGAGGATTCATCAGCCCCAGCATTTT; cdr3_aa: CASSDTGGRIHQPQHF
j_call: TRBJ1-6; d_call: .; clone_size: .; v_call: TRBV10-3; cdr3_nt: TGTGCCATCAGTGAGAAGCTGTTTGAGTCACCCCTCCACTTT; cdr3_aa: CAISEKLFESPLHF
j_call: TRBJ1-2; d_call: .; clone_size: .; v_call: TRBV3-1/TRBV3-2; cdr3_nt: TGTGCCAGCAGCCAAGGGACTGCGGGACCGACCTATGGCTACACCTTC; cdr3_aa: CASSQGTAGPTYGYTF
j_call: TRBJ2-5; d_call: TRBD1; clone_size: .; v_call: TRBV29-1; cdr3_nt: TGCAGCGCCCGACAGGGTGCTGCCGAGACCCAGTACTTC; cdr3_aa: CSARQGAAETQYF
j_call: TRBJ1-5; d_call: TRBD1; clone_size: few; v_call: TRBV6-2/TRBV6-3; cdr3_nt: TGTGCCAGCAGTGGGACAGGGGGACATCAGCCCCAGCATTTT; cdr3_aa: CASSGTGGHQPQHF
j_call: TRBJ1-2; d_call: .; clone_size: .; v_call: TRBV2; cdr3_nt: TGTGCCAGCAGGTCCGAGGACTATGGCTACACCTTC; cdr3_aa: CASRSEDYGYTF
j_call: TRBJ1-5; d_call: .; clone_size: .; v_call: TRBV6-5; cdr3_nt: TGTGCCAGCAGTTACTCGAAGGGGCGCGATCAGCCCCAGCATTTT; cdr3_aa: CASSYSKGRDQPQHF